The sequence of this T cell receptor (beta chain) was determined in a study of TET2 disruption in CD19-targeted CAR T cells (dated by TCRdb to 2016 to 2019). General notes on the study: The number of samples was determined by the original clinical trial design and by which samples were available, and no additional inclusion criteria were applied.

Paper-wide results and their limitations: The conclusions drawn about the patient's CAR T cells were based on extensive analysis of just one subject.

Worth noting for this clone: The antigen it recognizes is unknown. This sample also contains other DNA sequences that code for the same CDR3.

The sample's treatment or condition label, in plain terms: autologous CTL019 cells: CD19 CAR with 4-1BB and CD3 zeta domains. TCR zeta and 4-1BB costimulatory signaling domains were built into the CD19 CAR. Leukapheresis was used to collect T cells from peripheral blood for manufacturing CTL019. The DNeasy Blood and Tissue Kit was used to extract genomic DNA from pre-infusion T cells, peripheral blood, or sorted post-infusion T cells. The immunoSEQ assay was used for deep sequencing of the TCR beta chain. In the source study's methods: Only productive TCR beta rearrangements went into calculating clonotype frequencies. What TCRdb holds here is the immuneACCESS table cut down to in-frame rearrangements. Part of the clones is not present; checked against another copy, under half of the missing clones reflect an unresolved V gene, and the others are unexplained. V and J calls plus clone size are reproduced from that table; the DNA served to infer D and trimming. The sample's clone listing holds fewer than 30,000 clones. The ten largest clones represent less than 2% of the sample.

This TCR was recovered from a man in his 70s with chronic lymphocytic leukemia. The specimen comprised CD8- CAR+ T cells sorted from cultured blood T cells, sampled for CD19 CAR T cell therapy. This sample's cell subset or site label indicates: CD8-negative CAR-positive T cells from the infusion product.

The CDR3 reads CSASSRTGFYEQYF. Incomplete CDR3 DNA: TGCAGTGCTAGTTCACGGACAGGGTTCTACGAG. The V and J segments used are TRBV20-1 and TRBJ2-7; 8 junctional bases match TRBD1. The read is 3 residues too short to cover the CDR3 end, so that end is filled in from the germline J gene. The CDR3 spans 14 residues, from the cysteine through the phenylalanine. Sequencing covers 33 bases of the CDR3, shown here with the frame starting at base 1. At the junction V is shortened by 3 bases and J by 3 bases; bases outside the gene matches: 7. CDR1 and CDR2 (DFQATT, SNEGSKA) derive from the germline V gene (reference sequence).